This T cell receptor (beta chain) originates from a study of patients and donors after allogeneic stem cell transplantation (dated by TCRdb to 2020 to 2021). Cut back by 3 bases and 7 bases, the V and J ends lie 15 bases apart. The CDR3 sequence holds 14 residues, the cysteine and phenylalanine included. Left in the record is the CDR3 DNA by itself, 42 bases read in frame from the first base. CDR1 is given as MGHDK and CDR2 as SYGVNS, both from the germline V gene. Libraries came from RT-PCR. This sample was sequenced with a NextSeq 550. TCRdb reran the public reads through fastp at Q25 and MiXCR, keeping productive beta chains. Each entry merges the rows of one CDR3 protein and shows their most common DNA and genes. In this sample the table shows 150,000 to 200,000 distinct CDR3 sequences, approximately 24% of which occur a single time. The ten top clones hold roughly 26% of the sample. For this clonotype: Its recognized antigen is unknown. The input lacks base qualities; no much larger clone sits a single base away.

The sequence links TRBV25-1 to TRBJ1-2; the D segment could be TRBD1, given 5 matching bases. The source of this sequence is a human donor who was either an allogeneic HSCT recipient or a stem cell or donor lymphocyte infusion donor (not recorded which). It is not recorded whose cells these are; they may come from a transplant donor. Sequences were obtained from blood, either unsorted or a sorted T cell fraction (not recorded which). The DNA is as follows: TGTGCCAGCAGTGAGTTAGGGACCAAATTTGGCTACACCTTC. It specifies CASSELGTKFGYTF.